The 19 T cell receptor beta chains reported below all come from one sample, sequenced in a study of identifying expanded T cells in peripheral blood. This table comes from immunoSEQ multiplex PCR, and its TCRdb copy is limited to in-frame clones, with some not included. The data hold some 120,000 clones, with around 84% observed a single time. The source material was blood. The receptor source for this set is a person aged 18 to 70 in good health.

The genes are TRBV30 and TRBJ2-7; D gene unclear. In germline, CDR1 is GTSNPN, CDR2 SVGIG (reference sequence). Trimming took off 5 bases at V and 6 bases at J, with 11 bases between the two ends. The CDR3 spans 11 residues. The CDR3 region is CAWRNYIEQYF. CDR3 nucleotides: TGTGCCTGGCGTAATTACATCGAGCAGTACTTC.

V and J are TRBV9 and TRBJ2-7; the D gene could be TRBD1 or TRBD2 (5 bases each). The germline V gene has CDR1 SGDLS and CDR2 YYNGEE. With 0 bases removed from V and 0 bases from J, the gap between germline ends came to 10 bases. CDR3 length: 15 amino acids. The CDR3, as DNA: TGTGCCAGCAGCGTAGCTGGGACCTCCTCCTACGAGCAGTACTTC. As protein: CASSVAGTSSYEQYF.

The V gene is TRBV5-6, the J gene TRBJ1-1; perhaps TRBD1 as D (5 bases). Trimming took off 2 bases at V and 5 bases at J, with 13 bases between the two ends. Looked up from germline, CDR1 is SGHDT and CDR2 is YYEEEE. The CDR3 is 14 residues long. This CDR3 is CASSFTGLRTEAFF. The CDR3 nucleotides read TGTGCCAGCAGCTTTACAGGACTCCGGACTGAAGCTTTCTTT.

The rearrangement uses TRBV5-1 and TRBJ2-6, with D perhaps TRBD1 (5 bases). From germline, CDR1 is SGHRS and CDR2 YFSETQ. With 4 bases removed from V and 2 bases from J, the gap between germline ends came to 10 bases. The CDR3 spans 15 residues. The chain's CDR3 is CASSDQGTGANVLTF. In DNA form, the CDR3 reads TGCGCCAGCAGCGACCAGGGAACTGGGGCCAACGTCCTGACTTTC.

V gene TRBV29-1 combines with J gene TRBJ1-4; unclear D gene. Germline V gene lookup returns CDR1 SQVTM and CDR2 ANQGSEA. Trimming left V 8 bases short and J 5 bases short, with 15 bases between. The CDR3 length is 13 residues. The CDR3 protein is CSHKQFRNEKLFF. CDR3 bases: TGCAGCCATAAACAGTTTAGAAATGAAAAACTGTTTTTT.

The rearrangement uses TRBV6-1 and TRBJ2-4; no definite D call. CDR1 is MNHNS, CDR2 SASEGT, per germline. Trimming pared 6 bases from V and 0 bases from J, leaving 12 bases between. The CDR3 is made up of 15 amino acids. DNA of the CDR3: TGTGCCAGCAGCGATCCCCTATCAGCCAAAAACATTCAGTACTTC. Translation gives CASSDPLSAKNIQYF.

This chain uses TRBV11-2 with TRBJ1-1; no clear D. There are 16 residues in the CDR3. Germline assignment: CDR1 SGHAT and CDR2 FQNNGV. V was clipped by 0 bases and J by 4 bases, with 15 bases between them. CDR3 DNA: TGTGCCAGCAGCTTAGAGTTCGGAAAAAGAGGCACTGAAGCTTTCTTT. It specifies CASSLEFGKRGTEAFF.

As regards this clone: Additional DNA sequences in this sample encode the identical CDR3. V gene TRBV6-1 combines with J gene TRBJ1-1; no clear D gene. The CDR3 totals 10 residues. Trimming removed 6 bases from V and 4 bases from J, with 3 bases in between. Germline V gene lookup returns CDR1 MNHNS and CDR2 SASEGT. This CDR3 reads CASRATEAFF. For the CDR3, the DNA is TGTGCCAGCAGAGCCACTGAAGCTTTCTTT.

This chain uses TRBV4-3 with TRBJ2-5, with TRBD2 matching 8 bases. This CDR3 has 15 residues. V shed 3 bases, J shed 5 bases, and the junction held 8 bases outside the gene matches. Looked up from germline, CDR1 is LGHNA and CDR2 is YSLEER. The chain's CDR3 is CASSQTRGGGETQYF. The CDR3 DNA reads as TGCGCCAGCAGCCAGACCAGGGGCGGGGGGGAGACCCAGTACTTC.

The chain uses TRBV11-2 and TRBJ1-2, with no clear D. This CDR3 comprises 15 residues. Germline CDR1 and CDR2: SGHAT and FQNNGV. The V gene lost 2 bases and the J gene lost 6 bases, with 16 bases spanning the gap. The DNA for the CDR3 is TGTGCCAGCAGCTTAAGTAACGATTTTATGCATGGCTACACCTTC. Translated, it gives CASSLSNDFMHGYTF.

The V call is TRBV7-2, the J call TRBJ2-1; 10 bases match TRBD2. Germline loops: CDR1 SGHTA, CDR2 FQGNSA. The CDR3 is 17 amino acids. Trimming at V came to 5 bases and at J to 3 bases, leaving 10 bases not matched to a gene. CDR3 protein: CASSQSPLAGDYNEQFF. The CDR3 DNA reads as TGTGCCAGCAGCCAATCCCCCCTAGCGGGGGACTACAATGAGCAGTTCTTC.

This rearrangement joins TRBV27 to TRBJ2-7, with D possibly being TRBD2 (6 bases). CDR3 length: 14 amino acids. Germline CDR1 is MNHEY and CDR2 is SMNVEV (reference sequence). Trimming took 2 bases from V and 5 from J, leaving 13 bases between them. The chain's CDR3 is CASSLSRGVDEQYF. DNA for the CDR3: TGTGCCAGCAGTTTAAGTCGCGGGGTCGACGAGCAGTACTTC.

The chain is built from TRBV6-1 and TRBJ2-7; D is possibly TRBD1 or TRBD2 (5 bases each). The CDR3 is 13 residues long. V was shortened by 7 bases and J by 1 base, with 11 bases between the two germline ends. Germline V lookup: CDR1 MNHNS, CDR2 SASEGT. CDR3 DNA sequence: TGTGCCAGCACCGGGACCGCATCCTACGAGCAGTACTTC. Translating it yields CASTGTASYEQYF.

This chain uses TRBV6-1 with TRBJ1-1; D not certain. The V gene lost 8 bases and the J gene lost 5 bases, with 9 bases spanning the gap. The CDR3 runs 11 residues. Germline V gene sequence: CDR1 MNHNS, CDR2 SASEGT. CDR3 in amino acids: CASGRGTEAFF. The CDR3 region has the DNA TGTGCCAGCGGGCGGGGAACTGAAGCTTTCTTT.

The V and J genes are TRBV13 and TRBJ2-3; D remains unclear. Trimming stripped 3 bases from V and 3 bases from J, with 4 bases between. CDR1 and CDR2 from the germline V gene are PRHDT and FYEKMQ (reference sequence). This CDR3 contains 12 residues. The CDR3 loop is CASSFGTDTQYF. In nucleotides, the CDR3 is TGTGCCAGCAGCTTCGGGACAGATACGCAGTATTTT.

The DNA of the CDR3 is TGTGCCAGCAGCTTGGGAGTGCGGACTAGCGGCTACAATGAGCAGTTCTTC. Translation gives CASSLGVRTSGYNEQFF. The chain joins TRBV11-2 to TRBJ2-1; 10 nucleotides align to TRBD2. The CDR3 covers 17 residues. The V and J ends lost 3 bases and 3 bases, in that order; junction bases with no gene match: 8. Germline lookup yields CDR1 SGHAT and CDR2 FQNNGV.

Written as DNA, the CDR3 is TGCGCCAGCAGTCAATCAGCTGCCGGACAGGGGTGGAGAAGCTCCTACAATGAGCAGTTCTTC. Protein sequence: CASSQSAAGQGWRSSYNEQFF. The chain joins TRBV23-1 to TRBJ2-1; 9 bases map to TRBD1. TRBV23-1 is designated an ORF whose function remains uncertain. CDR3 length: 21 residues. The J segment lost 0 bases and the V segment lost 0 bases, leaving 15 bases of the junction unmatched.

This chain's CDR3 is CASSQLGSDYEQYF. In DNA form, the CDR3 reads TGCGCCAGCAGCCAACTCGGTTCTGACTACGAGCAGTACTTC. This chain uses TRBV4-3 with TRBJ2-7, with D uncertain. V was shortened by 2 bases and J by 3 bases, with 11 bases between the two germline ends. CDR3 length: 14 residues. Germline CDR1 is LGHNA and CDR2 is YSLEER.

This chain links TRBV27 with TRBJ2-7; D is perhaps TRBD1 (5 bases). CDR1 and CDR2 from the germline V gene are MNHEY and SMNVEV (reference sequence). This CDR3 is 14 amino acids long. The V end was cut by 2 bases, the J end by 4 bases, with 12 bases between. The CDR3 DNA sequence: TGTGCCAGCAGTTTAAGGGGAAATCTATACGAGCAGTACTTC. Translated, it gives CASSLRGNLYEQYF.